Shown below are 27 T cell receptor beta chains from a single sample sequenced in a study of OX40 agonist ivuxolimab in advanced cancers. Using immunoSEQ multiplex PCR, the repertoire was profiled, and TCRdb retains in-frame clones only, with some absent. The sample carries about 68,000 clones, more than 75% recorded once. The input for sequencing was CD4+ or CD8+ T cells sorted from blood, taken in a trial of the OX40 agonist ivuxolimab. These receptors originate from an adult with an advanced solid tumor such as melanoma, head and neck, liver or kidney cancer.

This chain connects TRBV6-5 to TRBJ1-4, with D perhaps TRBD1 (5 bases). The germline V gene encodes CDR1 MNHEY and CDR2 SVGAGI. This CDR3 has 15 residues. V was clipped by 5 bases and J by 7 bases, with 17 bases between them. Here the CDR3 DNA reads TGTGCCAGCAGTACTGACAGTGGGTTGGGTGAAAAACTGTTTTTT. Translating gives CASSTDSGLGEKLFF.

V and J are TRBV7-2 and TRBJ2-4; TRBD1 matches at 10 bases. The CDR3 totals 17 residues. Germline V gene data show CDR1 as SGHTA and CDR2 as FQGNSA. V lost 1 base to trimming and J lost 7 bases; unmatched junction nucleotides: 10. This CDR3 reads CASSLGPGTGDGNIQYF. The DNA of the CDR3 is TGTGCCAGCAGCTTAGGTCCCGGGACAGGGGATGGGAACATTCAGTACTTC.

As concerns this clone: A much larger clone differs from this one at a single base, so this may be a read error. V and J are TRBV11-2 and TRBJ1-1; D gene ambiguous. V lost 2 bases to trimming and J lost 1 base, with 5 bases between them. CDR1 and CDR2 (germline): SGHAT, FQNNGV. This CDR3 is built from 13 residues. The CDR3 coding sequence is TGTGCCAGCAGCTTATCCGGGAACACTGAAGCTTTCTTT. Translating gives CASSLSGNTEAFF.

This chain uses TRBV9 with TRBJ1-1; TRBD1 might be the D (6 bases). The CDR3 is made up of 16 amino acids. V lost 4 bases, J lost 4 bases, and 20 bases lay in between. The germline V gene has CDR1 SGDLS and CDR2 YYNGEE. Here the CDR3 DNA reads TGTGCCAGCAGCACTAGTGGTCGGGGGCGGAGCACTGAAGCTTTCTTT. Encoded protein: CASSTSGRGRSTEAFF.

This chain links TRBV5-1 with TRBJ1-2; weak D call: TRBD1 (5 bases). Germline-derived CDR1 and CDR2 are SGHRS and YFSETQ. Trimming took 5 bases from V and 2 from J, leaving 13 bases between them. This CDR3 is built from 14 residues. The CDR3 nucleotides are TGCGCCAGCAGGGGGGACCCCCGGAACTATGGCTACACCTTC. Encoded protein: CASRGDPRNYGYTF. The full variable domain, in which reference TRBV5-1 and TRBJ1-2 provide the parts outside the CDR3, is KAGVTQTPRYLIKTRGQQVTLSCSPISGHRSVSWYQQTPGQGLQFLFEYFSETQRNKGNFPGRFSGRQFSNSRSEMNVSTLELGDSALYLCASRGDPRNYGYTFGSGTRLTVV.

The chain uses TRBV11-2 and TRBJ2-7; 7 bases match TRBD1. Trimming removed 0 bases from V and 2 bases from J; junction bases left unmatched: 4. The CDR3 has 15 residues. Germline CDR1 SGHAT, CDR2 FQNNGV. The CDR3 DNA reads as TGTGCCAGCAGCTTAGATTACAGGGGTCCCTACGAGCAGTACTTC. This sequence encodes CASSLDYRGPYEQYF.

The V and J genes are TRBV5-6 and TRBJ1-1; 7 nucleotides line up with TRBD1. V was clipped by 5 bases and J by 6 bases; unmatched bases: 7. The CDR3 spans 13 residues. The germline V gene has CDR1 SGHDT and CDR2 YYEEEE. Written as DNA, the CDR3 is TGTGCCAGCAGACATGACAGGGTACCTGAAGCTTTCTTT. Residues: CASRHDRVPEAFF.

The chain combines TRBV5-1 with TRBJ1-6; the match to TRBD1 covers 9 bases. With 4 bases clipped from V and 10 bases from J, the junction kept 9 bases outside the gene matches. Germline V gene sequence: CDR1 SGHRS, CDR2 YFSETQ. The CDR3 extends over 15 amino acids. CDR3 protein: CASSGGQGGRSPLHF. For the CDR3, the DNA is TGCGCCAGCAGCGGGGGACAGGGTGGTAGGTCACCCCTCCACTTT.

This chain links TRBV7-8 with TRBJ1-2; a possible D gene is TRBD1 (5 bases). The CDR3 covers 14 residues. Deletions cut 4 bases from V and 4 bases from J, with 13 bases between. Germline CDR1 is SGHVS and CDR2 is FQNEAQ. In nucleotides, the CDR3 is TGTGCCAGCAGCTCAATTGGGGGACTCTATGGCTACACCTTC. Protein product: CASSSIGGLYGYTF.

The gene calls are TRBV4-3 and TRBJ1-1; TRBD1 might be the D (5 bases). Germline CDR1 reads LGHNA; CDR2 reads YSLEER. The CDR3 sequence is 12 residues long. V lost 2 bases, J lost 8 bases, and 9 bases lay in between. The CDR3 reads CASSQSRGEAFF. The CDR3 nucleotides are TGCGCCAGCAGCCAATCCCGGGGCGAAGCTTTCTTT.

The chain is built from TRBV7-2 and TRBJ2-3; D may be TRBD1 or TRBD2 (6 bases each). V dropped 7 bases and J dropped 4 bases, with 15 bases sitting between them. The V gene's germline CDR1 is SGHTA and CDR2 FQGNSA. This CDR3 region has 14 residues. CDR3 DNA: TGTGCCAGCAACCTAGGGGGGCCCGCAGATACGCAGTATTTT. Protein product: CASNLGGPADTQYF.

Here the CDR3 DNA reads TGTGCCAGCAGCTTGCAGGGGGTAACCTACGAGCAGTACTTC. It codes for CASSLQGVTYEQYF. The chain carries TRBV11-2 and TRBJ2-5, with 7 bases that match TRBD1. The J call could be wrong; TRBJ2-7 is a better fit for the DNA end. Germline CDR1 reads SGHAT; CDR2 reads FQNNGV. This CDR3 is 14 amino acids long.

The V gene is TRBV7-9, the J gene TRBJ2-3; unclear D gene. The CDR3 runs to 15 residues. The germline gives CDR1 SEHNR, CDR2 FQNEAQ (reference sequence). V shed 0 bases and J shed 0 bases, with 7 bases lying between them. CDR3 bases: TGTGCCAGCAGCTTAGCGGGCCAGAGCACAGATACGCAGTATTTT. This codes for CASSLAGQSTDTQYF. Together with reference TRBV7-9 and TRBJ2-3, the CDR3 gives the full variable domain: DTGVSQNPRHKITKRGQNVTFRCDPISEHNRLYWYRQTLGQGPEFLTYFQNEAQLEKSRLLSDRFSAERPKGSFSTLEIQRTEQGDSAMYLCASSLAGQSTDTQYFGPGTRLTVL.

The chain uses TRBV6-6 and TRBJ1-2, with D tentatively TRBD1 (6 bases). Germline CDR1 is MNHNY and CDR2 is SVGAGI (reference sequence). V was shortened by 5 bases and J by 4 bases, with 8 bases between the two germline ends. The length of the CDR3 is 12 residues. CDR3 loop: CASSPRGYGYTF. Here the CDR3 DNA reads TGTGCCAGCAGTCCCAGGGGCTATGGCTACACCTTC.

The rearrangement uses TRBV19 and TRBJ2-2, with TRBD1 identical over 9 bases. V trimming: 5 bases; J trimming: 0 bases; junction bases outside the gene matches: 1. The CDR3 loop spans 15 amino acids. The germline V gene has CDR1 LNHDA and CDR2 SQIVND (reference sequence). CDR3 residues: CASSRDRANTGELFF. As DNA, the CDR3 is TGTGCCAGTAGTCGGGACAGGGCGAACACCGGGGAGCTGTTTTTT.

The rearrangement joins TRBV28 to TRBJ1-5; D is undetermined. Looked up from germline, CDR1 is MDHEN and CDR2 is SYDVKM. This CDR3 is built from 15 residues. V gave up 3 bases and J gave up 1 base, with 10 bases separating them. This CDR3 is CASSLPASSNQPQHF. CDR3 in DNA: TGTGCCAGCAGTTTGCCGGCTTCAAGCAATCAGCCCCAGCATTTT. Supplemented by reference TRBV28 and TRBJ1-5, the full variable domain reads DVKVTQSSRYLVKRTGEKVFLECVQDMDHENMFWYRQDPGLGLRLIYFSYDVKMKEKGDIPEGYSVSREKKERFSLILESASTNQTSMYLCASSLPASSNQPQHFGDGTRLSIL.

CDR3 sequence: CASSLQGADYGYTF. The CDR3 bases are TGTGCCAGCAGCCTGCAGGGAGCTGACTATGGCTACACCTTC. This chain links TRBV5-6 with TRBJ1-2, with D perhaps TRBD1 (5 bases). With 4 bases removed from V and 3 bases from J, the gap between germline ends came to 13 bases. The CDR3 sequence is 14 residues long. CDR1 is SGHDT, CDR2 YYEEEE, per germline.

This clone turned up a few times. This chain links TRBV2 with TRBJ2-7; 9 bases fit TRBD1. The CDR3 extends over 18 amino acids. Germline assignment: CDR1 SNHLY and CDR2 FYNNEI. The J segment lost 3 bases and the V segment lost 6 bases, leaving 18 bases of the junction unmatched. The CDR3 nucleotides read TGTGCCAGCAGGTCCGGGACAGGGCATTCGGCTCCCTTCTACGAGCAGTACTTC. Protein sequence: CASRSGTGHSAPFYEQYF.

The chain uses TRBV4-2 and TRBJ1-3, with a weak D call TRBD1 (5 bases). Germline assignment: CDR1 LGHNA and CDR2 YNFKEQ. This CDR3 comprises 16 residues. The germline V and J ends were trimmed by 4 bases and 0 bases, with 13 bases remaining between them. The CDR3 is CASSPRQGDSGNTIYF. The CDR3 nucleotides read TGTGCCAGCAGCCCCCGGCAAGGGGACTCTGGAAACACCATATATTTT.

The chain has TRBV10-3 and TRBJ2-1; tentatively, D is TRBD1 (5 bases). Germline CDR1 is ENHRY and CDR2 is SYGVKD. V lost 3 bases to trimming and J lost 8 bases, with 8 bases between them. The CDR3 runs 12 residues. The CDR3 sequence: CAISEGAHEQFF. CDR3 sequence (DNA): TGTGCCATCAGTGAAGGGGCCCATGAGCAGTTCTTC.

This clone showed up just a few times. V is TRBV7-9 and J is TRBJ1-5, with 7 bases identical to TRBD1. Germline V gene lookup returns CDR1 SEHNR and CDR2 FQNEAQ (reference sequence). V shed 5 bases and J 2 bases; nucleotides not matched to a gene: 3. The CDR3 totals 14 residues. CDR3 in DNA: TGTGCCAGCAGCCGAACAGGGGGCAATCAGCCCCAGCATTTT. Its translation is CASSRTGGNQPQHF.

V is TRBV6-6 and J is TRBJ1-5, with a weak D call TRBD1 (5 bases). The V gene's germline CDR1 is MNHNY and CDR2 SVGAGI (reference sequence). Trimming took off 4 bases at V and 6 bases at J, with 10 bases between the two ends. The length of the CDR3 is 13 residues. DNA for the CDR3: TGTGCCAGCAGTTCAGGGCCAGGTCAGCCCCAGCATTTT. The encoded protein is CASSSGPGQPQHF.

The rearrangement joins TRBV18 to TRBJ2-3, with D possibly being TRBD1 or TRBD2 (6 bases each). Trimming shortened V by 1 base and J by 1 base, and 9 bases separated the two germline ends. The germline V gene has CDR1 KGHSH and CDR2 LQKENI. This CDR3 spans 15 amino acids. The CDR3 region is CASSPQGGRTDTQYF. The DNA of the CDR3 is TGTGCCAGCTCACCACAGGGGGGCCGCACAGATACGCAGTATTTT.

This clone was detected once. This chain uses TRBV19 with TRBJ1-5; TRBD1 aligns across 9 bases. This CDR3 contains 18 residues. The trim removed 6 bases at V and 0 bases at J, leaving 12 bases unmatched. Germline CDR1 and CDR2: LNHDA and SQIVND (reference sequence). The CDR3 sequence is CASRAGTGRFYSNQPQHF. The DNA of the CDR3 is TGTGCCAGTAGGGCCGGGACAGGGCGATTTTATAGCAATCAGCCCCAGCATTTT.

This clone has just one count. The chain recombines TRBV5-1 with TRBJ1-1; D is unclear. The CDR3 runs 14 residues. V gave up 3 bases and J gave up 3 bases, with 12 bases separating them. Germline V lookup: CDR1 SGHRS, CDR2 YFSETQ. The CDR3 DNA sequence: TGCGCCAGCAGCTACGGACCGGGGTACACTGAAGCTTTCTTT. As protein: CASSYGPGYTEAFF.

This rearrangement joins TRBV5-4 to TRBJ1-2; D call uncertain. The CDR3 totals 14 residues. V gave up 4 bases and J gave up 4 bases, with 14 bases separating them. The germline V gene encodes CDR1 SGHNT and CDR2 YYREEE (reference sequence). CDR3 amino acids: CASSGKTDGYGYTF. The CDR3 nucleotides are TGTGCCAGCAGCGGAAAAACAGACGGCTATGGCTACACCTTC.

The chain carries TRBV14 and TRBJ2-7; a possible D gene is TRBD2 (5 bases). The germline V gene has CDR1 SGHDN and CDR2 FVKESK. This CDR3 comprises 13 residues. The V gene lost 1 base and the J gene lost 3 bases, with 7 bases spanning the gap. The CDR3 reads CASSQVGVYEQYF. In DNA form, the CDR3 reads TGTGCCAGCAGCCAAGTGGGAGTCTACGAGCAGTACTTC.